A selection of T cell receptor beta chains follows, all from one sample in a study of blood T cell repertoires in COVID-19. Clones were read by immunoSEQ multiplex PCR, and TCRdb kept only the in-frame ones, dropping some. The sample contains 350,000 or so clones, around 89% of which appear only once. The sample comprised peripheral blood. Every receptor here comes from a woman in her thirties with COVID-19, enrolled during active disease. CDR3s leave out the opening cysteine and the closing phenylalanine or tryptophan. The order of the fields is V gene, J gene, D gene, CDR3 protein. A D gene is named only where the DNA matches it firmly.

v_call: TRBV7-9; j_call: TRBJ1-6; d_call: TRBD1; cdr3_aa: ASSSTGGSSYNSPLH
v_call: TRBV7-6; j_call: TRBJ2-7; d_call: .; cdr3_aa: ASSLFGGAISYEQY
v_call: TRBV7-8; j_call: TRBJ1-2; d_call: .; cdr3_aa: ASSPGPNYGYT
v_call: TRBV9; j_call: TRBJ1-1; d_call: .; cdr3_aa: ASSVDGHTEAF
v_call: TRBV4-3; j_call: TRBJ2-7; d_call: .; cdr3_aa: ASSQEASVYEQY
v_call: TRBV5-4; j_call: TRBJ2-5; d_call: .; cdr3_aa: ASSPPGETQY
v_call: TRBV5-4; j_call: TRBJ2-3; d_call: .; cdr3_aa: ASSLGVEGSDTQY
v_call: TRBV2; j_call: TRBJ1-4; d_call: .; cdr3_aa: ASGALGEKLF
v_call: TRBV7-9; j_call: TRBJ2-4; d_call: TRBD1; cdr3_aa: ASSWPTGLQGENIQY
v_call: TRBV11-3; j_call: TRBJ2-5; d_call: .; cdr3_aa: ASSARDTPLRETQY
v_call: TRBV9; j_call: TRBJ2-2; d_call: TRBD2; cdr3_aa: ASSVLAGRNTGELF
v_call: TRBV7-2; j_call: TRBJ1-6; d_call: .; cdr3_aa: ASSLAGPYNSPLH
v_call: TRBV13; j_call: TRBJ1-2; d_call: .; cdr3_aa: ASSWMGLTYGYT
v_call: TRBV28; j_call: TRBJ1-1; d_call: .; cdr3_aa: ASRAPGNTEAF
v_call: TRBV2; j_call: TRBJ1-3; d_call: .; cdr3_aa: ASSRTLSSGNTIY
v_call: TRBV28; j_call: TRBJ1-2; d_call: TRBD1; cdr3_aa: ASRHGQGFGYT
v_call: TRBV30; j_call: TRBJ1-1; d_call: .; cdr3_aa: AWIPGIKRTEAF
v_call: TRBV6-5; j_call: TRBJ1-3; d_call: .; cdr3_aa: ASTRTGRSGNTIY
v_call: TRBV6-5; j_call: TRBJ1-1; d_call: .; cdr3_aa: ASSYERGYTEAF
v_call: TRBV2; j_call: TRBJ1-2; d_call: TRBD1; cdr3_aa: ASSPTAGTAYGYT
v_call: TRBV5-1; j_call: TRBJ1-3; d_call: TRBD1; cdr3_aa: ASSLGQGNTIY
v_call: TRBV13; j_call: TRBJ2-5; d_call: .; cdr3_aa: ASSLLLAQETQY
v_call: TRBV7-9; j_call: TRBJ2-5; d_call: .; cdr3_aa: ASSSGDRIQETQY
v_call: TRBV29-1; j_call: TRBJ2-3; d_call: .; cdr3_aa: SVQGWLGTDTQY
v_call: TRBV27; j_call: TRBJ2-3; d_call: TRBD2; cdr3_aa: ASRPRGGAADTQY
v_call: TRBV11-2; j_call: TRBJ1-2; d_call: .; cdr3_aa: ASSLNDLWADGYT
v_call: TRBV19; j_call: TRBJ2-2; d_call: TRBD1; cdr3_aa: ASSTLTGPNTGELF
v_call: TRBV11-2; j_call: TRBJ2-3; d_call: TRBD2; cdr3_aa: ASSKAGGLIDTQY